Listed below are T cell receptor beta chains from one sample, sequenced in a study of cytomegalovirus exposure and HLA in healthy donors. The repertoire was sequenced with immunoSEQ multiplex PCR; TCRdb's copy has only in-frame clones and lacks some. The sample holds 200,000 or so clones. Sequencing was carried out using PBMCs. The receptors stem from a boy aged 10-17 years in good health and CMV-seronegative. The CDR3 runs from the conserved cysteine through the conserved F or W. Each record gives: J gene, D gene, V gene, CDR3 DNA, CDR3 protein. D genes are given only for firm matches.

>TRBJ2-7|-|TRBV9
TGTGCCAGCAGCGTAGGGGAACAGGCGATATTTTACGAGCAGTACTTC
CASSVGEQAIFYEQYF
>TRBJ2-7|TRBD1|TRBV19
TGTGCCAGTAGTATCCGGCAGGGGGACGAGCAGTACTTC
CASSIRQGDEQYF
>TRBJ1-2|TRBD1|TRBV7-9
TGTGCCAGCAGCTTAGGGACAGGGGGCCCCTATGGCTACACCTTC
CASSLGTGGPYGYTF
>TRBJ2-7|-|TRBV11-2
TGTGCCAGCAGCTTAGCTAGAGGGCGCGGTGGGTACGAGCAGTACTTC
CASSLARGRGGYEQYF
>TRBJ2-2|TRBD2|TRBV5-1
TGCGCCAGCAGGGAAACTAGCGGGAGATTATCCGGGGAGCTGTTTTTT
CASRETSGRLSGELFF
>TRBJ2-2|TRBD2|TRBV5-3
TGTGCCAGAAGCTTGGTGTCTAGCGGGGGTCCAAACACCGGGGAGCTGTTTTTT
CARSLVSSGGPNTGELFF
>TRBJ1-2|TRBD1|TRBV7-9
TGTGCCAGCAGCTTTTGGACAGGCAATGGCTACACCTTC
CASSFWTGNGYTF
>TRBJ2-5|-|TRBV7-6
TGTGCCAGCAGCTTAGATCTGGGGGCCGGATCGGGAGAGACCCAGTACTTC
CASSLDLGAGSGETQYF
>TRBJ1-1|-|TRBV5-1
TGCGCCAGCAGCTTGGCCTCGGGGGGCGGTATGAACACTGAAGCTTTCTTT
CASSLASGGGMNTEAFF
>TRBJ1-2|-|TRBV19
TGTGCCAGTAGTGAGTCAGGGGAAATTAAAAGCGCTGGCTACACCTTC
CASSESGEIKSAGYTF
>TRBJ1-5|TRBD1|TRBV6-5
TGTGCCAGCAGTGGGACAGGTAATCAGCCCCAGCATTTT
CASSGTGNQPQHF
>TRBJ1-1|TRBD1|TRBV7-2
TGTGCCAGCAGCACCCGGACAGGCCCGTTTGAAGCTTTCTTT
CASSTRTGPFEAFF
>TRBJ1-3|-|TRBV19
TGTGCCAGTAAGCCGGCCCGAGGAAGCACCATATATTTT
CASKPARGSTIYF
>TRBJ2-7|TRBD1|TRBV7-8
TGTGCCAGCAGCTACGGGACAGTGAGCTCCTACGAGCAGTACTTC
CASSYGTVSSYEQYF
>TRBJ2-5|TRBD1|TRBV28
TGTGCCAGCAGTTCCACGGGACAGCTCCAAGAGACCCAGTACTTC
CASSSTGQLQETQYF
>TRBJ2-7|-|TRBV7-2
TGTGCCAGCAGCTTAGGCTACAGGGAATACGAGCAGTACTTC
CASSLGYREYEQYF
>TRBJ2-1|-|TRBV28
TGTGCCAGCAGTCCCCCCCGGCTCCTGAGGGATGAGCAGTTCTTC
CASSPPRLLRDEQFF
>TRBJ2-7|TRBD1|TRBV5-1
TGCGCCAGCAGCTTGGGACAGGGGTCCTACGAGCAGTACTTC
CASSLGQGSYEQYF
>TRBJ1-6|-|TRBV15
TGTGCCACCAGCAGAGCGCCGCGAACAACCGCCGGGGATTCACCCCTCCACTTT
CATSRAPRTTAGDSPLHF
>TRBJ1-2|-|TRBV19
TGTGCCAGTAGTATTGGGACAAACTATGGCTACACCTTC
CASSIGTNYGYTF
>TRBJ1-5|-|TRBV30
TGTGCCTGGAGTGCGGGCCTCCCCGGGGATCAGCCCCAGCATTTT
CAWSAGLPGDQPQHF
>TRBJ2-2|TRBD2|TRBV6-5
TGTGCCAGCTCCCGGGGGGGCTGGGGCGGGGAGCTGTTTTTT
CASSRGGWGGELFF
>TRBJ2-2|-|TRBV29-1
TGCAGCGTTGGCTTTCAGGGGAACACCGGGGAGCTGTTTTTT
CSVGFQGNTGELFF
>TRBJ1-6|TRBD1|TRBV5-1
TGCGCCAGCAGCTTGGGACAGGGCAATTCACCCCTCCACTTT
CASSLGQGNSPLHF
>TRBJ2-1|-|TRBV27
TGTGCCAGCAGTTTTTATGCGGGGACCAACAATGAGCAGTTCTTC
CASSFYAGTNNEQFF
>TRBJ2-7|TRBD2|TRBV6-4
TGTGCCAGCGTTGAGCTAGCGGTTAGCTCCTACGAGCAGTACTTC
CASVELAVSSYEQYF
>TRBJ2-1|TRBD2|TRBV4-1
TGCGCCAGCAGCCAGCGCTCCTCCCGGGACTATCATATCTTC
CASSQRSSRDYHIF
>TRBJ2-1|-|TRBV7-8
TGTGCCAGCAGCTCGGATGTGGCAGGGCCTTTGTGGTTCTTC
CASSSDVAGPLWFF
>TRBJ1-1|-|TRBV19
TGTGCCAGTAGCCTCTGGGGCCCGAACACTGAAGCTTTCTTT
CASSLWGPNTEAFF
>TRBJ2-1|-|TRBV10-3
TGTGCCATCAGTGAGTCGGACAGCGGATTCTACAATGAGCAGTTCTTC
CAISESDSGFYNEQFF
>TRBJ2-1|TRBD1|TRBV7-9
TGTGCCAGCAGCCGTAACAGGGGTACCTACAATGAGCAGTTCTTC
CASSRNRGTYNEQFF
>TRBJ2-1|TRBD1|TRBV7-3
TGTGCCAGCAGCCGCAGGGGGCAGATGAATGAGCAGTTCTTC
CASSRRGQMNEQFF
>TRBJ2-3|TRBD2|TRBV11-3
TGTGCCAGCAGCTCAGGGGTGACTAGCGGGGGGGCAAGGGATACGCAGTATTTT
CASSSGVTSGGARDTQYF
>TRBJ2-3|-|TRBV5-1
TGCGCCAGCAGCTTGAGAGGGGGCGCGGGGAGGACAGATACGCAGTATTTT
CASSLRGGAGRTDTQYF
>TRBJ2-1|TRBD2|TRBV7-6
TGTGCCAGCAGCTTAGAGGGACTAGGCGACAATGAGCAGTTCTTC
CASSLEGLGDNEQFF
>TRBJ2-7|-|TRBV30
TGTGCCTGGAGTGTACCCCGGGATTCCTACGAGCAGTACTTC
CAWSVPRDSYEQYF
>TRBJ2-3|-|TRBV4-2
TGTGCCAGCAGCCAACTTGGCGGCCGCACAGATACGCAGTATTTT
CASSQLGGRTDTQYF
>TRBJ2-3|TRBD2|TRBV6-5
TGTGCCAGCAGGACCTTAGCGGGGGACACAGATACGCAGTATTTT
CASRTLAGDTDTQYF
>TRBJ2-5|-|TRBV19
TGTGCCAGTAGTATGCCGTCCGAGGGGGGGTACCAAGAGACCCAGTACTTC
CASSMPSEGGYQETQYF
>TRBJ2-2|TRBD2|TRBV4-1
TGCGCCAGCAGCCAATCTAGCGGGGGGCCGGACACCGGGGAGCTGTTTTTT
CASSQSSGGPDTGELFF
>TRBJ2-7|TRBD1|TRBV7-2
TGTGCCAGCAGCTTAGTAGGACAGGGGGCCTACGAGCAGTACTTC
CASSLVGQGAYEQYF
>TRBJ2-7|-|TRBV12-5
TGTGCTAGTGGTTTGGTACTGGGAGGCCCTTACGAGCAGTACTTC
CASGLVLGGPYEQYF
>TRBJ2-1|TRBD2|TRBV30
TGTGCCTGGAGTGGGGCTAGCGGGGGCCTCGACAATGAGCAGTTCTTC
CAWSGASGGLDNEQFF
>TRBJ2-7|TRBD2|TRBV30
TGTGCCTGGGCTGCGGGAGACTACGAGCAGTACTTC
CAWAAGDYEQYF
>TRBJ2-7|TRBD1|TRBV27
TGTGCCAGCAGTTTATTTGGCCCGGGGACAGGGGACCACGAGCAGTACTTC
CASSLFGPGTGDHEQYF
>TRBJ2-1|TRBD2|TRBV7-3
TGTGCCAGCAGCTCCGTTGCCGGGGGGTACAATGAGCAGTTCTTC
CASSSVAGGYNEQFF
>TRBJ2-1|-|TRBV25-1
TGTGCCAGCAGTCTTTACCGACTCGGATCCGATGAGCAGTTCTTC
CASSLYRLGSDEQFF
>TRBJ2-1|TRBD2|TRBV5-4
TGTGCCAGCAGCTTTCTAGCGGGGAAATGCAATGAGCAGTTCTTC
CASSFLAGKCNEQFF
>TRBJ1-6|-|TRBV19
TGTGCCAGTAGCTCTTGGGAGGCATCCTATAATTCACCCCTCCACTTT
CASSSWEASYNSPLHF
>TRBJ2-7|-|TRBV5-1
TGCGCCAGCAGCTTGGAACAAGACTCCTACGAGCAGTACTTC
CASSLEQDSYEQYF
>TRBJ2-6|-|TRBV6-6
TGTGCCAGCAGTCCCCAGGGTTCTGGGGCCAACGTCCTGACTTTC
CASSPQGSGANVLTF